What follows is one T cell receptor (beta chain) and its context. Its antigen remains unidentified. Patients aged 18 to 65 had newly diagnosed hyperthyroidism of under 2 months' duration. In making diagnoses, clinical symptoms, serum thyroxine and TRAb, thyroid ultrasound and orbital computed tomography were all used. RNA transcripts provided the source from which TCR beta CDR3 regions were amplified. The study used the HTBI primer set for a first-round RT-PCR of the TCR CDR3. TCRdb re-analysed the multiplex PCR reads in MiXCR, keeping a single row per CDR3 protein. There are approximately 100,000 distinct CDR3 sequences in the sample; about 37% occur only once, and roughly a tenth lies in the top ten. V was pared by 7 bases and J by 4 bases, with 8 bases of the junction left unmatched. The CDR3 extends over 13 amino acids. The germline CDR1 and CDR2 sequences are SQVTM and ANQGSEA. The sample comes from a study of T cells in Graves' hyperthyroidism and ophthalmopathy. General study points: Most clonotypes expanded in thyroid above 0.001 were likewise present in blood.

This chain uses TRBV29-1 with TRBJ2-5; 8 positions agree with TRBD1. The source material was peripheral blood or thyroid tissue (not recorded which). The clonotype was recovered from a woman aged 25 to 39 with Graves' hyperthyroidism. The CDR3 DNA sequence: TGCAGCGCCGACAGGGGCTGGGTAGAGACCCAGTACTTC. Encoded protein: CSADRGWVETQYF.